What follows is one T cell receptor (beta chain) and its context. Its antigen remains unidentified. There are no base qualities to consult, and no much larger clone falls within one base. Per the publication, the treatment or condition label means: some 19 received Ad26.COV2.S at low or high dose, single or two shots; about 5 received placebo; per-sample allocation not given. Repertoires of vaccine and placebo recipients were sequenced from samples collected on day 63 after the first injection. Between 29 July and 7 August 2020, Cohort 1b enrolled about 27 adults aged 18-55 years at one site in Boston, USA. Ad26.COV2.S was a replication-incompetent adenovirus type 26 vector that expressed a prefusion-stabilized SARS-CoV-2 spike protein derived from the original Wuhan strain. This sample is part of a study of Ad26.COV2.S vaccination and SARS-CoV-2 variants (dated by TCRdb to the early 2020s). With respect to the entire study: Vaccine-arm donors were drawn from COV1001, a multicentre, randomized, double-blind, placebo-controlled phase I-IIa trial of Ad26.COV2.S in healthy adults. Investigators did not know the trial group allocation while performing experiments and assessing outcomes. Ad26.COV2.S was administered intramuscularly at a dose of 5x10^10 or 1x10^11 viral particles, either as one shot or as two shots given 56 days apart. TCRbeta repertoire sequencing was used to assess the specificity and breadth of SARS-CoV-2-reactive T cell receptors after Ad26.COV2.S vaccination. The TCR-sequenced set comprised approximately 32 samples: approximately 20 Ad26.COV2.S vaccine recipients, 5 placebo recipients and 8 SARS-CoV-2 convalescent individuals. Participants in the trial were split at random into five groups of five each, receiving low-dose or high-dose Ad26.COV2.S once or twice, or else placebo on both occasions.

What the research found in general, with its limitations: The study was not powered to compare responses between vaccine doses or regimens. Substantial breadth of spike-specific CD8+ and CD4+ T cell responses was reported after vaccination. Comparable non-spike TCR breadth was observed between vaccine and placebo recipients, consistent with only spike being contained in the vaccine. Ad26.COV2.S recipients had higher spike-specific TCR breadth than placebo recipients (P = 0.0014). The authors noted that the TCR breadth and depth analyses may have underestimated total T cell responses.

CDR3 length: 15 amino acids, cysteine to phenylalanine. The retained sequence is limited to the CDR3, 45 bases, with the frame set at the first base. The immunoSEQ Assay was the method used to sequence TCRbeta CDR3 regions. After extraction, genomic DNA underwent amplification by bias-controlled multiplex PCR, followed by high-throughput sequencing. Per the source publication's procedure: To quantify the absolute abundance of every unique TCRbeta CDR3 region, sequences were collapsed and filtered. T cell fraction was estimated by normalizing TCRbeta template counts to usable DNA, with usable DNA measured through amplification of reference genes found in all nucleated cells. Repertoire TCRs were annotated as SARS-CoV-2-specific by exact matching of V gene, CDR3 amino acid sequence and J gene to a known reactive TCR set. The reference SARS-CoV-2 TCR set came from MIRA and was filtered for enrichment in COVID-19-positive ImmuneCODE repertoires, removing public or cross-reactive TCRs. Drawing on the MIRA antigens, annotated TCRs were analysed further at the level of specific ORF or position within ORF. Depth was the summed frequency of annotated unique rearrangements, while breadth was defined as annotated unique rearrangements over total unique productive rearrangements. Group comparisons of TCR breadth used two-sided Wilcoxon rank-sum tests. TCRdb limited this immuneACCESS table to in-frame rearrangements with V and J called. A share of clones is missing; checked studies link under half to unresolved V genes, and the rest is unexplained. V, J and clone size reflect that table, while D and trimming were determined from the DNA. This sample holds over 400,000 clones; 90% were observed only once. 4.3% of the sample is held by the ten biggest clonotypes.

This receptor was identified in a person between 18 and 65 years old who received the Ad26.COV2.S COVID-19 vaccine or a placebo. The chain is encoded by TRBV21-1 joined to TRBJ2-1. TRBV21-1 is given as a pseudogene. The sample in question was peripheral blood, obtained in a trial of Ad26.COV2.S vaccine versus placebo. The DNA reads as follows: TGTGCCAGCAGCAAAGCGGGGGGCTTAGAGCGTGAGCAGTTCTTC. It translates to CASSKAGGLEREQFF.